This T cell receptor beta chain came from a study of shared clonotypes between healthy human individuals. About the research overall: Three CD4 naive, three CD4 memory, two CD8 naive and one CD8 memory plate were used per donor. Notes on the study in general: Clonotype sharing across donors was expected to vary with sequencing depth.

For this clone: Its antigen is not known.

Germline loops: CDR1 KGHSH, CDR2 LQKENI. There are 14 residues in the CDR3. V lost 3 bases to trimming and J lost 4 bases; unmatched junction nucleotides: 5. Several immunoSEQ 96-well plates shared each subset's DNA, each plate a replicate. The table came from immunoSEQ multiplex PCR; TCRdb's copy has only in-frame clones and leaves some out. Of under 600,000 clones listed, around 97% were seen once; the top ten hold around 0.06%. The rearrangement uses TRBV18 and TRBJ2-7; TRBD2 matches at 8 bases. Sequenced: naive CD4+ T cells sorted from blood. Stated subset: CD45RA+ positively selected. The receptor's source is a woman younger than 45 in good health. CDR3 sequence reads: CASSPGLAEYEQYF. CDR3 DNA sequence: TGTGCCAGCTCACCCGGACTAGCAGAATACGAGCAGTACTTC.